A selection of T cell receptor beta chains follows, all from one sample in a study of shared clonotypes between healthy human individuals. The repertoire was sequenced with immunoSEQ multiplex PCR; TCRdb's copy has only in-frame clones and lacks some. The data show some 700,000 clones, roughly 91% seen once. The sequenced sample was memory CD8+ T cells from PBMCs. These receptors all come from a man in his late teens or twenties in good health. Some clones in this sample may be carry-over from other donors' samples. Both conserved end residues are part of each CDR3. The D gene is left open where the match is weak. Part of the rows lack a size; the others show once, few, many or a class for expanded clones.

d_gene	abundance	j_gene	v_gene	CDR3aa	CDR3nt
.	.	TRBJ1-1	TRBV6-1	CAISEILGRMNTEAFF	TGTGCCATCAGTGAAATTCTGGGACGGATGAACACTGAAGCTTTCTTT
.	.	TRBJ1-5	TRBV27	CASSLRTERGNQPQHF	TGTGCCAGCAGTTTAAGGACAGAGAGGGGCAATCAGCCCCAGCATTTT
.	.	TRBJ2-5	TRBV7-6	CASSPRGTQETQYF	TGTGCCAGCAGCCCCCGTGGGACCCAAGAGACCCAGTACTTC
.	.	TRBJ1-2	TRBV5-1	CASSSWGPGGYTF	TGCGCCAGCAGCTCGTGGGGTCCAGGGGGCTACACCTTC
TRBD1	once	TRBJ2-1	TRBV9	CASSARTGVPFNEQFF	TGTGCCAGCAGCGCCCGGACAGGGGTCCCTTTCAATGAGCAGTTCTTC
.	.	TRBJ1-5	TRBV5-5	CASSLGGSYQPQHF	TGTGCCAGCAGCTTGGGAGGGAGTTATCAGCCCCAGCATTTT
TRBD2	.	TRBJ2-5	TRBV7-9	CASILKGLAGIQETQYF	TGTGCCAGCATCTTAAAGGGACTAGCGGGGATTCAAGAGACCCAGTACTTC
TRBD2	.	TRBJ2-7	TRBV7-9	CASSDPTSGTYEQYF	TGTGCCAGCAGCGACCCGACTAGCGGAACTTACGAGCAGTACTTC
TRBD2	.	TRBJ2-7	TRBV7-9	CASSSFSGGRVYEQYF	TGTGCCAGCAGTTCCTTTAGCGGGGGCCGTGTCTACGAGCAGTACTTC
.	.	TRBJ1-4	TRBV6-5	CASSYTGNNEKLFF	TGTGCCAGCAGCTATACAGGGAACAATGAAAAACTGTTTTTT
.	once	TRBJ2-5	TRBV13	CASSSQLAWETQYF	TGTGCCAGCAGCTCCCAACTAGCTTGGGAGACCCAGTACTTC
.	.	TRBJ2-1	TRBV28	CASSLHNEQFF	TGTGCCAGCAGTTTACACAATGAGCAGTTCTTC
TRBD2	.	TRBJ2-2	TRBV7-9	CATRGGTRTGELFF	TGTGCCACCCGAGGAGGGACTAGAACCGGGGAGCTGTTTTTT
.	.	TRBJ1-2	TRBV6-5	CASSYSSGGTPNGYTF	TGTGCCAGCAGTTACTCTTCCGGGGGCACCCCCAATGGCTACACCTTC
.	.	TRBJ2-1	TRBV5-4	CASSSPQVLSYNEQFF	TGTGCCAGCAGCTCTCCTCAGGTGCTTTCCTACAATGAGCAGTTCTTC
TRBD1	.	TRBJ2-7	TRBV19	CASSFTGTGGSEQYF	TGTGCCAGTAGTTTTACCGGGACAGGGGGCTCCGAGCAGTACTTC
TRBD2	.	TRBJ2-2	TRBV27	CASGRALNTGELFF	TGTGCCAGTGGGAGGGCCCTGAACACCGGGGAGCTGTTTTTT
.	.	TRBJ2-7	TRBV27	CASSPVGRSYEQYF	TGTGCCAGCAGCCCGGTCGGGAGAAGTTACGAGCAGTACTTC
TRBD1	once	TRBJ1-2	TRBV2	CASTGGQGLLSGYTF	TGTGCCAGCACAGGGGGACAGGGGCTTCTATCTGGCTACACCTTC
TRBD1	.	TRBJ2-1	TRBV19	CASSIWGQGNNEQFF	TGTGCCAGTAGTATATGGGGACAGGGAAACAATGAGCAGTTCTTC
TRBD2	.	TRBJ2-7	TRBV10-3	CAISALAGENPHEQYF	TGTGCCATCAGTGCCCTAGCGGGAGAAAATCCGCACGAGCAGTACTTC
.	.	TRBJ2-1	TRBV5-1	CASSLSSFSSYNEQFF	TGCGCCAGCAGCTTAAGCAGCTTTAGCTCCTACAATGAGCAGTTCTTC
.	.	TRBJ2-7	TRBV7-6	CASTTLAGTYEQYF	TGTGCCAGCACCACACTAGCCGGGACCTACGAGCAGTACTTC
TRBD1	once	TRBJ2-1	TRBV19	CASSSPRDRGLDNEQFF	TGTGCCAGTAGTTCCCCCCGGGACAGGGGACTAGACAATGAGCAGTTCTTC
TRBD1	.	TRBJ2-1	TRBV7-3	CASSLTAQDRGWGSYNEQFF	TGTGCCAGCAGCTTAACGGCCCAGGACAGGGGTTGGGGCTCCTACAATGAGCAGTTCTTC
TRBD1	.	TRBJ2-3	TRBV29-1	CSVAGTGTDTQYF	TGCAGCGTCGCCGGGACAGGCACAGATACGCAGTATTTT
.	.	TRBJ2-7	TRBV2	CASGSVLNWLSYEQYF	TGTGCCAGCGGGAGCGTGTTAAACTGGTTATCCTACGAGCAGTACTTC